This T cell receptor (beta chain) was captured in a study of T cell changes during pregnancy in multiple sclerosis. The table came from immunoSEQ multiplex PCR; TCRdb's copy has only in-frame clones and leaves some out. This table holds about 76,000 clones, about 90% found once. The source is a female donor in good health, enrolled as a control in a pregnancy study. Material: peripheral blood, obtained in the first trimester of pregnancy.

CDR3 sequence (DNA): TGTGCCAGCAGCAAAGATCTGACAGGAACGGGGTCCTACGAGCAGTACTTC. Residues: CASSKDLTGTGSYEQYF. The chain uses TRBV21-1 and TRBJ2-7; the table's D gene call, TRBD1, was not cross checked with the DNA. TRBV21-1 is deemed a pseudogene. The CDR3 loop spans 17 amino acids.